This T cell receptor beta chain is from a study of beta chain features in type 1 diabetes. In the case of this clone: Its antigen remains unidentified.

The germline gives CDR1 MDHEN, CDR2 SYDVKM. V gave up 5 bases and J gave up 5 bases; unmatched junction bases: 5. There are 13 residues in the CDR3. The authors reverse transcribed all of the isolated RNA, so sequencing captured expressed TCRB transcripts. Profiling relied on immunoSEQ multiplex PCR, and the TCRdb table lists in-frame clones only, not all of them. The sample contains roughly 250,000 clones, roughly 70% of which appear only once. Findings and caveats of the study: Compared with healthy donors, patients appeared to share more similar naive, central memory and regulatory TCRB repertoires. Insertions at VDJ junctions were less frequent in type 1 diabetes patients. These patients also deleted more nucleotides at the same junctions.

This receptor was taken from a young man in good health. The chain couples TRBV28 to TRBJ2-5; 7 bases are a match to TRBD1. Material: naive CD4+ T cells from blood. The CDR3 protein is CASSRTGGETQYF. DNA for the CDR3: TGTGCCAGCAGTCGGACAGGAGGCGAGACCCAGTACTTC.